This T cell receptor (beta chain) was retrieved from a study of blood T cell repertoires in COVID-19. Study overall: PBMCs, B-cell-depleted T cells, or T cells were the source of the cDNA or gDNA that made up the material.

The CDR3 has 14 residues. Germline V gene sequence: CDR1 LNHDA, CDR2 SQIVND (reference sequence). The ends were cut back, 6 bases at V and 5 bases at J, with 16 bases in the middle. Assay: immunoSEQ multiplex PCR; the TCRdb copy retains only in-frame clones and omits some. The top ten hold about a quarter of the sample, which has 120,000 or so clones, 85% seen once. The sequence was obtained from a woman older than 75 with acute or convalescent COVID-19. Material: peripheral blood. The chain recombines TRBV19 with TRBJ1-1, with a tentative D call TRBD1 (6 bases). The CDR3 loop reads CASSAAQGRTEAFF. The CDR3 DNA is TGTGCCAGTAGCGCGGCACAGGGCAGGACTGAAGCTTTCTTT.